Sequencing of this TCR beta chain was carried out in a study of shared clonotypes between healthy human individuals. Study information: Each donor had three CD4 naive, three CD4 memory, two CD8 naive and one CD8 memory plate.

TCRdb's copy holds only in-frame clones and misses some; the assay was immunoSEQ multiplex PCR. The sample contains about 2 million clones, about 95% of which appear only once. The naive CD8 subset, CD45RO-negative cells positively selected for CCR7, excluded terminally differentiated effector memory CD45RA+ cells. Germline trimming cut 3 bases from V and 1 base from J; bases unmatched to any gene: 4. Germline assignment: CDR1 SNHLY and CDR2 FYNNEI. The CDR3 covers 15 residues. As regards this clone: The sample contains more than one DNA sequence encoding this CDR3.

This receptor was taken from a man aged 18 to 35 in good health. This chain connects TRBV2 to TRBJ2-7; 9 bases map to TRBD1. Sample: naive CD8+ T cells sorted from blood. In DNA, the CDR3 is TGTGCCAGCAGTGAGGGACAGGGAAGTTCCTACGAGCAGTACTTC. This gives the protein CASSEGQGSSYEQYF.